The next 4 T cell receptor beta chains were all read from a single sample in a study of cytomegalovirus exposure and HLA in healthy donors. Only in-frame clones appear in the TCRdb table, and some are missing; sequencing was by immunoSEQ multiplex PCR. Among under 85,000 clones listed, 94% were seen once. The sample was PBMCs. The receptors were gathered from a woman between 18 and 29 years old in good health and CMV-seropositive.

This clone was recorded once. This chain's CDR3 is CASSQDEPPSSGANVLTF. CDR3 sequence (DNA): TGCGCCAGCAGCCAAGATGAGCCACCAAGCTCTGGGGCCAACGTCCTGACTTTC. The gene calls are TRBV4-3 and TRBJ2-6; D is undetermined. The length of the CDR3 is 18 residues. The germline V gene encodes CDR1 LGHNA and CDR2 YSLEER. The V end lost 0 bases, the J end lost 0 bases, and 12 bases lay between the germline ends.

This chain links TRBV11-3 with TRBJ2-1; 7 bases agree with TRBD2. J lost 8 bases, V lost 3 bases, and 7 bases had no gene match. Germline V gene lookup returns CDR1 SGHNT and CDR2 YENEEA. The CDR3 has 14 residues. Here the CDR3 reads CASSFSSGNDEQFF. As DNA, the CDR3 is TGTGCCAGCAGCTTTTCGAGCGGGAACGATGAGCAGTTCTTC. Using reference TRBV11-3 and TRBJ2-1 for the parts outside the CDR3, the full variable domain is EAGVVQSPRYKIIEKKQPVAFWCNPISGHNTLYWYLQNLGQGPELLIRYENEEAVDDSQLPKDRFSAERLKGVDSTLKIQPAELGDSAVYLCASSFSSGNDEQFFGPGTRLTVL.

The chain uses TRBV6-6 and TRBJ2-6, with D maybe TRBD2 (5 bases). Trimming took off 6 bases at V and 0 bases at J, with 6 bases between the two ends. The germline V gene encodes CDR1 MNHNY and CDR2 SVGAGI (reference sequence). The CDR3 length is 14 residues. CDR3 nucleotide sequence: TGTGCCAGCAGGAGGGACTCTGGGGCCAACGTCCTGACTTTC. Its translation: CASRRDSGANVLTF.

The chain joins TRBV11-3 to TRBJ2-3, with D uncertain. CDR1 SGHNT and CDR2 YENEEA come from the germline V gene. V lost 5 bases to trimming and J lost 4 bases, with 10 bases between them. This CDR3 has 13 residues. CDR3 sequence (DNA): TGTGCCAGCAGCATAAGCCGAGCAGATACGCAGTATTTT. Protein sequence: CASSISRADTQYF.